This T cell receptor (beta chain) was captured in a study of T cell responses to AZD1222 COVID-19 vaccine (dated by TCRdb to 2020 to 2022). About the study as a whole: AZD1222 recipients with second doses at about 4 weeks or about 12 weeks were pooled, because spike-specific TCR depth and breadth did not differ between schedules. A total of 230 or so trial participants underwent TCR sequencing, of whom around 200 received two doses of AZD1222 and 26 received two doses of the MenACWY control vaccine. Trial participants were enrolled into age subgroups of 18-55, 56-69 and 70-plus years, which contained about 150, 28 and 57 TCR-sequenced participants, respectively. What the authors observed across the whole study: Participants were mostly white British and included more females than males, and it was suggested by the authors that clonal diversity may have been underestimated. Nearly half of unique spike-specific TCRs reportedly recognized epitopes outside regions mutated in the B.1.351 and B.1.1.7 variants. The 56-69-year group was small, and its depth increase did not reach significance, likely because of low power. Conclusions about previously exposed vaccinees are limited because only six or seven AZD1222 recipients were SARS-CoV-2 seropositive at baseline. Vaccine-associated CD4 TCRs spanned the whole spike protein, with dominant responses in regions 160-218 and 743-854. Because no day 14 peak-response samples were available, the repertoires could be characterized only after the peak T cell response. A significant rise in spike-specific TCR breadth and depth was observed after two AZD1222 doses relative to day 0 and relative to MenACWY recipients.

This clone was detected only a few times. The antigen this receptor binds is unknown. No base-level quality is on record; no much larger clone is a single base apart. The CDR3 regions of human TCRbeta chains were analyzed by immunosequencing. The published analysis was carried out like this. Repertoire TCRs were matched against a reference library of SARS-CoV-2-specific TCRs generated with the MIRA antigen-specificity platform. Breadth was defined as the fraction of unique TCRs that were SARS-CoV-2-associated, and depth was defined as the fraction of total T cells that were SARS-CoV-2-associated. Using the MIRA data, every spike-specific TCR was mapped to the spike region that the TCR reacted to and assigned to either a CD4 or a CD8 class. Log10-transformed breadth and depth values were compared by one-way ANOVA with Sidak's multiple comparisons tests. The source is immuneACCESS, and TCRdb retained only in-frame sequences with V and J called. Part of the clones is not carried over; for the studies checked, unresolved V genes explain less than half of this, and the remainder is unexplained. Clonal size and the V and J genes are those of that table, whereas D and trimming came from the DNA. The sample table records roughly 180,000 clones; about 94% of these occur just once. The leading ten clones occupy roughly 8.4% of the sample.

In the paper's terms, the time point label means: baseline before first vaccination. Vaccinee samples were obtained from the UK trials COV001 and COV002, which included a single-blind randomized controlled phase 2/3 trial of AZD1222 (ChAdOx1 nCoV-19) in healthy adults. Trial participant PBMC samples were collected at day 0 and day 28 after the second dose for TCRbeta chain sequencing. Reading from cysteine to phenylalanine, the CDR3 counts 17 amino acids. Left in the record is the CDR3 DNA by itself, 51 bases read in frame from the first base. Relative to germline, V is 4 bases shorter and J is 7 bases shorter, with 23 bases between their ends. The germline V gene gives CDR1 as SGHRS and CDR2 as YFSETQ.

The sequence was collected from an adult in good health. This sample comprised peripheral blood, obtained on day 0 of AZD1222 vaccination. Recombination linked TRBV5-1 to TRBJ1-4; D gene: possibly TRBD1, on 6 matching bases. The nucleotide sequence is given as TGCGCCAGCAGCGGGAGCCCTCAGGGGCTTGGTTTTGAAAAACTGTTTTTT. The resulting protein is CASSGSPQGLGFEKLFF.